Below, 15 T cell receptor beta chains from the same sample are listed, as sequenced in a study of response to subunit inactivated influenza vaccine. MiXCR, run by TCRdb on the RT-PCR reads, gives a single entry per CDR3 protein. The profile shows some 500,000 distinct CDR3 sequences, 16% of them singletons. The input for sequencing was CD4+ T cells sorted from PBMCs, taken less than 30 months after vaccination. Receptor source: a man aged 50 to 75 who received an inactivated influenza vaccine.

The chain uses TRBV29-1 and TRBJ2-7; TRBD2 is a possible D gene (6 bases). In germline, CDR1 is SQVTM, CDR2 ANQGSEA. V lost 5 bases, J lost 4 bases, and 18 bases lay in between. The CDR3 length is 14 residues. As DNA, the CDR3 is TGCAGCGTTCACCTCTCCGGGGGAGGATACGAGCAGTACTTC. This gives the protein CSVHLSGGGYEQYF.

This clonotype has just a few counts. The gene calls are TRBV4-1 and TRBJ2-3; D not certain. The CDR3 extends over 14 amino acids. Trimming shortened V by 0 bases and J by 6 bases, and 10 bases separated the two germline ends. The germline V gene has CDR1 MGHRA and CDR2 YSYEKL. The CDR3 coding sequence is TGCGCCAGCAGCCAAGAAGGAAGGCGCGATACGCAGTATTTT. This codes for CASSQEGRRDTQYF.

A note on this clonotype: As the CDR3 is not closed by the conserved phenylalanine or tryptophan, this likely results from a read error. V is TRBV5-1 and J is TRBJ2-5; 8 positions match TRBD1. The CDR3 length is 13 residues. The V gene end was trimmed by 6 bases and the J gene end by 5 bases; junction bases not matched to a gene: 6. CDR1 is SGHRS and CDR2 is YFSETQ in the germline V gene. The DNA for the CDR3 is TGCGCCAGCAACCCTGGACAGGGTGAGACCCAGTACTCC. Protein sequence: CASNPGQGETQYS.

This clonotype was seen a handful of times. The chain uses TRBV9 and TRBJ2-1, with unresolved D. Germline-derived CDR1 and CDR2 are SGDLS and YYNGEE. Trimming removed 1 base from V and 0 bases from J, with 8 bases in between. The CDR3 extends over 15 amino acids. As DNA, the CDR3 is TGTGCCAGCAGCGTAATGGGTTCCTCCTACAATGAGCAGTTCTTC. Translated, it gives CASSVMGSSYNEQFF.

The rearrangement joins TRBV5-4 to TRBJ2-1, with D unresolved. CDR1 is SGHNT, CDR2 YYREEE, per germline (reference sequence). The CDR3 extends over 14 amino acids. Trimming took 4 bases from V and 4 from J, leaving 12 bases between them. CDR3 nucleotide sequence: TGTGCCAGCAGCACCGAGGACGGATACAATGAGCAGTTCTTC. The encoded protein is CASSTEDGYNEQFF.

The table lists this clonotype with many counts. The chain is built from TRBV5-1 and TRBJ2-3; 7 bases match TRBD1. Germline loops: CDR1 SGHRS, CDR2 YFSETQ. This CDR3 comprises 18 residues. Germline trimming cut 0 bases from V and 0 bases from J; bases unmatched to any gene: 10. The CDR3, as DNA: TGCGCCAGCAGCTTGGAGAGCCCTACAGGGGCTAGCACAGATACGCAGTATTTT. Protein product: CASSLESPTGASTDTQYF.

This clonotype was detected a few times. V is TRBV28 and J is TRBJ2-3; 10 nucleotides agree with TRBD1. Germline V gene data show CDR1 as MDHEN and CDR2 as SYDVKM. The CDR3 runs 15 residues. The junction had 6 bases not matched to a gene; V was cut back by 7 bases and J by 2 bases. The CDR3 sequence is CASNLDRGPTDTQYF. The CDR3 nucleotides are TGTGCCAGCAACCTAGACAGGGGGCCCACAGATACGCAGTATTTT. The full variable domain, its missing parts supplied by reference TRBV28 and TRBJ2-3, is DVKVTQSSRYLVKRTGEKVFLECVQDMDHENMFWYRQDPGLGLRLIYFSYDVKMKEKGDIPEGYSVSREKKERFSLILESASTNQTSMYLCASNLDRGPTDTQYFGPGTRLTVL.

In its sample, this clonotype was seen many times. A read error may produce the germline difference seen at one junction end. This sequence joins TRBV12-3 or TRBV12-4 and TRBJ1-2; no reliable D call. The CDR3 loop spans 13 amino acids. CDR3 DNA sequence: TGTGCCAGCAGCTTAGGGCAGGTCTATGGCTACACCTTC. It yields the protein CASSLGQVYGYTF.

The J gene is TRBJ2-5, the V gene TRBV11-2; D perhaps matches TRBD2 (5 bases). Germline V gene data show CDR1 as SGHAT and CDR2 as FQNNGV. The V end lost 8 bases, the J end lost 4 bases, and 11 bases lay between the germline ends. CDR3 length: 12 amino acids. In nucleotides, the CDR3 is TGTGCCAGCCGAGGTGAGGGAGAGACCCAGTACTTC. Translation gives CASRGEGETQYF.

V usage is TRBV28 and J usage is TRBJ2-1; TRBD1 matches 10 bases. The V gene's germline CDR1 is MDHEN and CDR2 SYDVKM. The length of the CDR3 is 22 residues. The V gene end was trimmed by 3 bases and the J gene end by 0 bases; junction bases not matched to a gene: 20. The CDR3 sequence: CASSFRSRQGQGSLLSYNEQFF. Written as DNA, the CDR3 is TGTGCCAGCAGTTTCCGCAGCAGACAGGGACAGGGGTCCCTCCTCTCCTACAATGAGCAGTTCTTC.

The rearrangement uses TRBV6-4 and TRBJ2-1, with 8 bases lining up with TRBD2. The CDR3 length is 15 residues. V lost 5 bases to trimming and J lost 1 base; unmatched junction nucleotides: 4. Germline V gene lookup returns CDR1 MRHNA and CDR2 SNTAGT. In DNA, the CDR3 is TGTGCCAGCAGTCGCGTAGCGGGGTCCTACAATGAGCAGTTCTTC. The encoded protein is CASSRVAGSYNEQFF.

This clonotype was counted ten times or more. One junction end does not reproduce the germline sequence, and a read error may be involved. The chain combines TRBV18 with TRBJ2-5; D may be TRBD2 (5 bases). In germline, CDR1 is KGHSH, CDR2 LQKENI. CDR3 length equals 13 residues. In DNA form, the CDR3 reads TGCGCCAGCAGCCCACGGGGACAAGAGACCCAGTACTTC. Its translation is CASSPRGQETQYF.

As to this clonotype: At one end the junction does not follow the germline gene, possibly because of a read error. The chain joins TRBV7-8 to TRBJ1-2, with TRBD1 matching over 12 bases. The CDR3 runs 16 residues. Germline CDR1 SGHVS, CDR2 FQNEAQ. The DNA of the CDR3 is TGTGTCAGCAGCTTAGGGACAGGGGGCTTTAACTATGGCTACACCTTC. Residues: CVSSLGTGGFNYGYTF.

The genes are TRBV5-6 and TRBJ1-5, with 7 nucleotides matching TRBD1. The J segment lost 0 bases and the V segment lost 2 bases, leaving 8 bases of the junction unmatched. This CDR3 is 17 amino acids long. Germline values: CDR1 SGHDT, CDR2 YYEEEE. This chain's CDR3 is CASSLPRTGNSNQPQHF. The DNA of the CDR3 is TGTGCCAGCAGCTTACCGAGGACAGGCAATAGCAATCAGCCCCAGCATTTT.

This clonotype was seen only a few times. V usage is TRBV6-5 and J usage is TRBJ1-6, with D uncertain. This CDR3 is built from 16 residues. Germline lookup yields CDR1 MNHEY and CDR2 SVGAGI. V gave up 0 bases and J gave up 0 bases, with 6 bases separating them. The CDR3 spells CASSYSLSSYNSPLHF. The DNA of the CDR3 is TGTGCCAGCAGTTACTCACTGAGCTCCTATAATTCACCCCTCCACTTT.